The present entry profiles one T cell receptor (beta chain) with its context. The data originate from a study of early T cells in non-severe SARS-CoV-2 infection. Study-wide context: The authors sequenced bulk RNA from unsorted whole blood, leaving chains unpaired.

CDR1 and CDR2 from the germline V gene are MNHNS and SASEGT. The CDR3 totals 15 residues. The V and J ends lost 6 bases and 3 bases respectively, with 16 bases between them. TCRdb re-analysed the 5' RACE reads in MiXCR, keeping a single row per CDR3 protein. The sample lists about 64,000 distinct CDR3 sequences, 4% to 5.5% occurring once. This TCR derives from an adult who was a healthcare worker with PCR-confirmed SARS-CoV-2 infection or an uninfected control (not recorded which). The chain joins TRBV6-1 to TRBJ2-3, with a weak D call TRBD1 (6 bases). What was sequenced was whole blood. CDR3 in amino acids: CASSLQGLETDTQYF. The CDR3 DNA follows: TGTGCCAGCAGCCTACAGGGTTTGGAGACAGATACGCAGTATTTT.